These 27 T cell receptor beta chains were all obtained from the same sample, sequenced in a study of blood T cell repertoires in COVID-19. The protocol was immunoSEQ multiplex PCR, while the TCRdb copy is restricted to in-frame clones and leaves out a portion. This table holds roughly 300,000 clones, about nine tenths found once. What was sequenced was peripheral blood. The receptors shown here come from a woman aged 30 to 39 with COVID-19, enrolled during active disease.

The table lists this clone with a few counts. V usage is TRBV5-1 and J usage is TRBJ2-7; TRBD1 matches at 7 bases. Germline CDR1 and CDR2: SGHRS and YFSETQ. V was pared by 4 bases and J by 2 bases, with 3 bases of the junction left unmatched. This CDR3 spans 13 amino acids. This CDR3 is CASSGTVTYEQYF. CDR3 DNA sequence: TGCGCCAGCAGCGGGACAGTTACCTACGAGCAGTACTTC.

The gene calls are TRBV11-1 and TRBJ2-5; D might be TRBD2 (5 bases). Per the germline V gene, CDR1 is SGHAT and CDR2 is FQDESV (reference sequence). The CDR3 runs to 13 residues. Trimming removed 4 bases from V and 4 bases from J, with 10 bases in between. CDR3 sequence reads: CASSWGEGETQYF. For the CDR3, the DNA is TGTGCCAGCAGCTGGGGAGAAGGAGAGACCCAGTACTTC.

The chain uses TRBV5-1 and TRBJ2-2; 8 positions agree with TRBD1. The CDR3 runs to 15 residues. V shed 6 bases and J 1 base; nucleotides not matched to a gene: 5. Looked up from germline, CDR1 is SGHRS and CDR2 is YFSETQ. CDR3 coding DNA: TGCGCCAGCATCAATACAGGGGGGAACACCGGGGAGCTGTTTTTT. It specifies CASINTGGNTGELFF.

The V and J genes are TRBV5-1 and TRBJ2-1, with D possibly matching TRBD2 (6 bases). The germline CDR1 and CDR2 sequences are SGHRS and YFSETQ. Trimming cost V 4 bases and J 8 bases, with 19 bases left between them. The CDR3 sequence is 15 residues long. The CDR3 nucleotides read TGCGCCAGCAGCCGTGTAGCAGACCCTAGCGATGAGCAGTTCTTC. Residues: CASSRVADPSDEQFF.

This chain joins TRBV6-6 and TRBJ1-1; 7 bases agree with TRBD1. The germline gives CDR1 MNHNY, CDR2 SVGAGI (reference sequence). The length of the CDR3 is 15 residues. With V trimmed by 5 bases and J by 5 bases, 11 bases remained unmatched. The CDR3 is CASSPLTGAGTEAFF. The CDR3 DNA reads TGTGCCAGCAGTCCACTAACAGGGGCAGGGACTGAAGCTTTCTTT.

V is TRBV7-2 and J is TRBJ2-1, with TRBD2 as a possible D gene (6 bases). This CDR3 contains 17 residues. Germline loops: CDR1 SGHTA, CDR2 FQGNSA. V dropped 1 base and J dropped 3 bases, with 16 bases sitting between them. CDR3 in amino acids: CASSLVGGGVVYNEQFF. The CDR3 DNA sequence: TGTGCCAGCAGCTTAGTCGGGGGAGGCGTGGTCTACAATGAGCAGTTCTTC.

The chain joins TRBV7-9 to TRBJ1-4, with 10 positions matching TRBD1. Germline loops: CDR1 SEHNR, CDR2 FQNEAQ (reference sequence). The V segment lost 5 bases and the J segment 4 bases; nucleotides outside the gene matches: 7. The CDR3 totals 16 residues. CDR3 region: CASSLGDRGLNEKLFF. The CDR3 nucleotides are TGTGCCAGCAGCCTAGGGGACAGGGGCCTTAATGAAAAACTGTTTTTT.

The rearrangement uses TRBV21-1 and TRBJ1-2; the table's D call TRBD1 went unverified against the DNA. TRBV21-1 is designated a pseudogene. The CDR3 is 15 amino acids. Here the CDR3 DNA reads TGTGCCAGCAGCCCCAGAAGGGGGCTATTATCTGGCTACACCTTC. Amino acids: CASSPRRGLLSGYTF.

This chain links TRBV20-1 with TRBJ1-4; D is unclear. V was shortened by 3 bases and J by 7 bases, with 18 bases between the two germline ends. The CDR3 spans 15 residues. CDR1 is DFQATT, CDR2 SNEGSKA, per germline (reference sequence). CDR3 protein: CSASNAASGSEKLFF. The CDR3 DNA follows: TGCAGTGCTAGTAATGCGGCCTCCGGGAGTGAAAAACTGTTTTTT.

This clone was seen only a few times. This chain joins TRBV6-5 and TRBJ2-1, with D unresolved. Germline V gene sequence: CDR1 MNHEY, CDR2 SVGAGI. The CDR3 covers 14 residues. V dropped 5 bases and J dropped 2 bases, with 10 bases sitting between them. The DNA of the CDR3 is TGTGCCAGCAGTCCAGGAATAGCCTACAATGAGCAGTTCTTC. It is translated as CASSPGIAYNEQFF.

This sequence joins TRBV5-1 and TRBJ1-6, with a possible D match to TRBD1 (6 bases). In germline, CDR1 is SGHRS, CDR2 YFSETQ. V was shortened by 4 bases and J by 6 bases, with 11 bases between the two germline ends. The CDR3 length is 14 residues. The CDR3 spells CASSQGHLNSPLHF. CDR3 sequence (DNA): TGCGCCAGCAGCCAGGGACACCTTAATTCACCCCTCCACTTT.

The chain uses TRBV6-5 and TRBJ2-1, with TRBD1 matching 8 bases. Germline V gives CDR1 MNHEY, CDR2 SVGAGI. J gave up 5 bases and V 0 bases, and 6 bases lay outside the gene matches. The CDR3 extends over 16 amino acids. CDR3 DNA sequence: TGTGCCAGCAGTTACTCTCCGGGGACAGGTCACAATGAGCAGTTCTTC. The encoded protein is CASSYSPGTGHNEQFF.

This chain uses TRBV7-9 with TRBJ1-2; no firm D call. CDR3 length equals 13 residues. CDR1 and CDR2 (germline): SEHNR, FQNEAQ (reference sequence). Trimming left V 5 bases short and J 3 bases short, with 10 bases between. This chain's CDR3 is CASSSFLDYGYTF. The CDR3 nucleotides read TGTGCCAGCAGCAGCTTCCTGGACTATGGCTACACCTTC.

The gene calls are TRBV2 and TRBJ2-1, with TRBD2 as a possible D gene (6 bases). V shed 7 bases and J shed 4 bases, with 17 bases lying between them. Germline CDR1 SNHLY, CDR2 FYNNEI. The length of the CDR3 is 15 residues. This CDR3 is CASNVGRGLYNEQFF. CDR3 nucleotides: TGTGCCAGCAATGTTGGGCGGGGACTTTACAATGAGCAGTTCTTC.

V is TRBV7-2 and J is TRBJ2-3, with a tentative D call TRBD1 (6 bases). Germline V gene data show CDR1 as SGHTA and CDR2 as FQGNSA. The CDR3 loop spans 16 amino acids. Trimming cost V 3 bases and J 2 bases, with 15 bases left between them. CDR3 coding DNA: TGTGCCAGCAGCTTTATTAGGGGGTTGGTCACAGATACGCAGTATTTT. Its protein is CASSFIRGLVTDTQYF.

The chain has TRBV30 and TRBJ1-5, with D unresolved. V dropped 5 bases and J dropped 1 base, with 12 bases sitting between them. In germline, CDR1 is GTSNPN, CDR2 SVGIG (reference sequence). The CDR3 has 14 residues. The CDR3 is CAWAPAVSNQPQHF. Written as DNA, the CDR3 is TGTGCCTGGGCTCCGGCGGTGAGCAATCAGCCCCAGCATTTT.

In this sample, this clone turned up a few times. CDR3 sequence: CASSGGQFNQPQHF. The CDR3 DNA follows: TGTGCCAGCAGTGGCGGACAGTTCAATCAGCCCCAGCATTTT. The V and J genes are TRBV2 and TRBJ1-5; possible D gene TRBD1, 6 bases. The CDR3 is 14 amino acids. Germline V lookup: CDR1 SNHLY, CDR2 FYNNEI. Deletions cut 4 bases from V and 3 bases from J, with 10 bases between.

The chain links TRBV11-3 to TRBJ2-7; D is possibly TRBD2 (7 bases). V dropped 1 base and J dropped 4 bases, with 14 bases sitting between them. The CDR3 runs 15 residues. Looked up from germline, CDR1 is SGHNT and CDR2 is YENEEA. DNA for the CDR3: TGTGCCAGCAGCTTAGCGTGGGGGGGCGCATACGAGCAGTACTTC. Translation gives CASSLAWGGAYEQYF.

The CDR3 bases are TGTGCCAGCAGCTTGGACCGGGACAGTAGTGAAAAACTGTTTTTT. This sequence encodes CASSLDRDSSEKLFF. The V and J genes are TRBV5-4 and TRBJ1-4; TRBD1 aligns across 7 bases. Per the germline V gene, CDR1 is SGHNT and CDR2 is YYREEE (reference sequence). The CDR3 is made up of 15 amino acids. Trimming cost V 0 bases and J 7 bases; bases outside gene matches: 6.

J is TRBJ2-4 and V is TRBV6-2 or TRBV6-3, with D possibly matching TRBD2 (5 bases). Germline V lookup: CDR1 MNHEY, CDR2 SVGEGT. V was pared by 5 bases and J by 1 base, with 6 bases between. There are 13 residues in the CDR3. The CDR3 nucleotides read TGTGCCAGCAGTACGGGGGCCAAAAACATTCAGTACTTC. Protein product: CASSTGAKNIQYF.

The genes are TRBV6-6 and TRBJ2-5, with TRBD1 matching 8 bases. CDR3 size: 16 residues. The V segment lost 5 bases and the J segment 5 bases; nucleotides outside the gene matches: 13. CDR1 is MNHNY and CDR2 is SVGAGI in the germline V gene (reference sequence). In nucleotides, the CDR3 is TGTGCCAGCAGTCGTCAGACAGGGGCAAAAAAGGAGACCCAGTACTTC. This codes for CASSRQTGAKKETQYF.

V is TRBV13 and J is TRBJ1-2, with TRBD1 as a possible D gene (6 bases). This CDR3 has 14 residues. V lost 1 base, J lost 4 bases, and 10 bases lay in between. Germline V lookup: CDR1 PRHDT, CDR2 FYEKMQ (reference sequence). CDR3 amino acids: CASSLDRAGYGYTF. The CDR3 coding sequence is TGTGCCAGCAGCTTAGACAGGGCGGGCTATGGCTACACCTTC.

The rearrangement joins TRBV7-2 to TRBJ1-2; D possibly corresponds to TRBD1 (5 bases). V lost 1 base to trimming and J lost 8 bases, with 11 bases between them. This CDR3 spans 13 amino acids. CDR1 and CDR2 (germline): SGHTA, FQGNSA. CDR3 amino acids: CASSLGGGGGYTF. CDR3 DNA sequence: TGTGCCAGCAGCTTAGGCGGCGGGGGAGGCTACACCTTC.

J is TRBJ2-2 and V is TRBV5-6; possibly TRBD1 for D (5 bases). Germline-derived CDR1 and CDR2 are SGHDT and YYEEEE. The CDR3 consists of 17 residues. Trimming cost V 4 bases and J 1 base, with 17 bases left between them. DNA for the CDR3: TGTGCCAGCAGCCGGCGGCTGTGGCAGGGGAACACCGGGGAGCTGTTTTTT. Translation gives CASSRRLWQGNTGELFF.

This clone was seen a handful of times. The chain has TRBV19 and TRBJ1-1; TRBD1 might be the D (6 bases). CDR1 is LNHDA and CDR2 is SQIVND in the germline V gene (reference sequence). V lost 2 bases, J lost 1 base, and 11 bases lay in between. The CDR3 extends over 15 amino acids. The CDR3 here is CASSIRWTANTEAFF. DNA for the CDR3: TGTGCCAGTAGTATACGCTGGACAGCGAACACTGAAGCTTTCTTT.

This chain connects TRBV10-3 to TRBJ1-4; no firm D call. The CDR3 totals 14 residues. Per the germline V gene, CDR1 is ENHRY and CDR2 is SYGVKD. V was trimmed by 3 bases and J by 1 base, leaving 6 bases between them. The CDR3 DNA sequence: TGTGCCATCAGTGACGGGGTAACTAATGAAAAACTGTTTTTT. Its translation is CAISDGVTNEKLFF.

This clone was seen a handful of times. The CDR3 loop reads CASSSTEAYEQYF. Written as DNA, the CDR3 is TGTGCCAGCAGCTCGACAGAGGCCTACGAGCAGTACTTC. V is TRBV7-9 and J is TRBJ2-7, with a weak D call TRBD1 (5 bases). The CDR3 runs 13 residues. Deletions cut 4 bases from V and 2 bases from J, with 9 bases between. Germline values: CDR1 SEHNR, CDR2 FQNEAQ (reference sequence).